This T cell receptor (beta chain) was observed in a study of CD8 T cells in Susac syndrome. The V gene end was trimmed by 7 bases and the J gene end by 0 bases; junction bases not matched to a gene: 12. Germline V gene lookup returns CDR1 MNHNY and CDR2 SVGAGI (reference sequence). The CDR3 covers 16 residues. CD8+ and CD4+ T cells circulating in blood were sequenced for TCR beta. Included as multiple sclerosis controls were treatment-naive patients who had stable or active relapsing-remitting disease. The CD8+ and CD4+ T cells were isolated magnetically using a negative isolation approach, whereas the TEMRA cells were enriched by FACS. Roughly 0.5 to 1 ug RNA was reverse transcribed with random hexamers. The CDR3 of TCR beta was amplified by immunoSEQ multiplex PCR across 54 Vbeta and 13 Jbeta. Via MiXCR, TCRdb re-called the immunoSEQ multiplex PCR reads, giving one row per CDR3 protein. Of roughly 130,000 distinct CDR3 sequences in the sample, around 94% were seen once.

The rearrangement links TRBV6-6 to TRBJ2-7; 7 bases are shared with TRBD1. The sequencing sample was made of CD4+ T cells from PBMCs. The TCR originated in a human donor with multiple sclerosis. The CDR3 DNA reads TGTGCCAGCAATAGGGGGCGAGAGTATTACTCCTACGAGCAGTACTTC. Translation gives CASNRGREYYSYEQYF.